This entry lists 2 T cell receptor beta chains sequenced from one sample in a study of Graves' ophthalmopathy and Graves' hyperthyroidism. Amplified TCR beta CDR3 regions were obtained using RNA transcripts as template. An opening RT-PCR round employed HTBI primers and preceded a second-round multiplex PCR. MiXCR, applied by TCRdb to the multiplex PCR reads, yields one record per CDR3 protein. The table shows over a million distinct CDR3 sequences, with about two fifths occurring only once. The sequenced material came from peripheral blood or thyroid tissue (not recorded which). The receptor source for this set is an adult man with Graves' hyperthyroidism.

The V and J genes are TRBV20-1 and TRBJ1-2; tentative D call: TRBD1 (6 bases). This CDR3 is 12 amino acids long. V was shortened by 5 bases and J by 4 bases, with 11 bases between the two germline ends. Per germline, CDR1 DFQATT and CDR2 SNEGSKA (reference sequence). CDR3 loop: CSASDRFYGYTF. CDR3 nucleotide sequence: TGCAGTGCTTCGGACAGATTCTATGGCTACACCTTC.

Only a few counts were recorded for this clonotype. The V and J genes are TRBV9 and TRBJ2-5; a weak D match, TRBD1 (6 bases). Trimming took 6 bases from V and 0 from J, leaving 12 bases between them. The CDR3 has 14 amino acids. Per germline, CDR1 SGDLS and CDR2 YYNGEE. CDR3 in amino acids: CASTPTGNQETQYF. The CDR3 coding sequence is TGTGCCAGCACCCCCACAGGGAACCAAGAGACCCAGTACTTC. The variable domain in full, completed from reference TRBV9 and TRBJ2-5, reads DSGVTQTPKHLITATGQRVTLRCSPRSGDLSVYWYQQSLDQGLQFLIQYYNGEERAKGNILERFSAQQFPDLHSELNLSSLELGDSALYFCASTPTGNQETQYFGPGTRLLVL.